These T cell receptor beta chains were read from a single sample in a study of cytomegalovirus exposure and HLA in healthy donors. Some clones are missing from TCRdb's copy, which holds only in-frame ones; the method was immunoSEQ multiplex PCR. The sample records 150,000 to 170,000 clones, around 88% being singletons. Input material: PBMCs. These receptors all stem from a man between 18 and 29 years old in good health and CMV-seropositive. CDR3s include the opening cysteine and the closing phenylalanine or tryptophan. The D gene is left open where the match is weak. Rows may omit the clone size; those that give it use once, few, many or a size class.

abundance: once
v_gene: TRBV9
j_gene: TRBJ2-2
d_gene: TRBD1
CDR3nt: TGTGCCAGCAGACCCGGGACAGGGGGTGACGGGGAGCTGTTTTTT
CDR3aa: CASRPGTGGDGELFF

abundance: .
v_gene: TRBV19
j_gene: TRBJ2-5
d_gene: TRBD2
CDR3nt: TGTGCCAGTAGTGCAGGACTAGCGGAGCTCTGGGAGACCCAGTACTTC
CDR3aa: CASSAGLAELWETQYF

abundance: few
v_gene: TRBV6-1
j_gene: TRBJ1-2
d_gene: .
CDR3nt: TGTGCCAGCAGTGAGGGAGAAAACTATGGCTACACCTTC
CDR3aa: CASSEGENYGYTF

abundance: .
v_gene: TRBV7-2
j_gene: TRBJ2-7
d_gene: TRBD2
CDR3nt: TGTGCCAGCAGCGTCCCTTCGAGCGGGGATTACTCCTACGAGCAGTACTTC
CDR3aa: CASSVPSSGDYSYEQYF

abundance: once
v_gene: TRBV11-3
j_gene: TRBJ1-1
d_gene: TRBD1
CDR3nt: TGTGCCAGCAGCTATACCCAGGGGGCTGAAGCTTTCTTT
CDR3aa: CASSYTQGAEAFF

abundance: .
v_gene: TRBV25-1
j_gene: TRBJ2-7
d_gene: .
CDR3nt: TGTGCCAGCAGTCCCCCTCCCCCCTACGAGCAGTACTTC
CDR3aa: CASSPPPPYEQYF

abundance: .
v_gene: TRBV7-2
j_gene: TRBJ2-2
d_gene: TRBD2
CDR3nt: TGTGCCAGCAGACTAGCGGGAGGGAACACCGGGGAGCTGTTTTTT
CDR3aa: CASRLAGGNTGELFF

abundance: .
v_gene: TRBV9
j_gene: TRBJ1-2
d_gene: .
CDR3nt: TGTGCCAGCAGCGTCGGGGGGGGCGATTATGGCTACACCTTC
CDR3aa: CASSVGGGDYGYTF

abundance: .
v_gene: TRBV10-2
j_gene: TRBJ2-7
d_gene: .
CDR3nt: TGCGCCAGCGTCGCCCGGGACTCCTCCTACGAGCAGTACTTC
CDR3aa: CASVARDSSYEQYF

abundance: .
v_gene: TRBV10-1
j_gene: TRBJ2-1
d_gene: TRBD2
CDR3nt: TGCGCCAGCAGTGAGGCCGGACTAGCGGTCTACAATGAGCAGTTCTTC
CDR3aa: CASSEAGLAVYNEQFF

abundance: .
v_gene: TRBV9
j_gene: TRBJ2-2
d_gene: TRBD1
CDR3nt: TGTGCCAGCAGCGTAGCGGGACAGGGCTCCGGGGAGCTGTTTTTT
CDR3aa: CASSVAGQGSGELFF

abundance: .
v_gene: TRBV5-6
j_gene: TRBJ2-3
d_gene: TRBD2
CDR3nt: TGTGCCAGCAGAGCAAGCGGGGGGGCTACAGATACGCAGTATTTT
CDR3aa: CASRASGGATDTQYF

abundance: .
v_gene: TRBV7-9
j_gene: TRBJ2-1
d_gene: .
CDR3nt: TGTGCCAGCAGCTTAGGCCAGGGTTCGAACAATGAGCAGTTCTTC
CDR3aa: CASSLGQGSNNEQFF

abundance: .
v_gene: TRBV19
j_gene: TRBJ1-2
d_gene: .
CDR3nt: TGTGCCAGTAGTCCCCGGGAATGGAATCGCTACACCTTC
CDR3aa: CASSPREWNRYTF

abundance: .
v_gene: TRBV4-2
j_gene: TRBJ2-1
d_gene: TRBD2
CDR3nt: TGTGCCAGCAGCCAGATGTCCGGGACTAGCGGGTTCTACAATGAGCAGTTCTTC
CDR3aa: CASSQMSGTSGFYNEQFF

abundance: .
v_gene: TRBV6-1
j_gene: TRBJ1-1
d_gene: TRBD1
CDR3nt: TGTGCCAGCAGTGAAGACTACAGGGGAAACACTGAAGCTTTCTTT
CDR3aa: CASSEDYRGNTEAFF

abundance: once
v_gene: TRBV7-9
j_gene: TRBJ1-3
d_gene: TRBD1
CDR3nt: TGTGCCAGCAGCTTGAGAGGGCCGGGACAGGGCTCTGGAAACACCATATATTTT
CDR3aa: CASSLRGPGQGSGNTIYF

abundance: .
v_gene: TRBV14
j_gene: TRBJ2-7
d_gene: TRBD1
CDR3nt: TGTGCCAGCAGCCAGCGGACAGGGGTACCCTACGAGCAGTACTTC
CDR3aa: CASSQRTGVPYEQYF

abundance: .
v_gene: TRBV7-9
j_gene: TRBJ2-7
d_gene: TRBD2
CDR3nt: TGTGCCAGCAGCTCCCGGGACAGGTGGACTAGCGGAGGCTCCTACGAGCAGTACTTC
CDR3aa: CASSSRDRWTSGGSYEQYF

abundance: .
v_gene: TRBV6-1
j_gene: TRBJ1-2
d_gene: .
CDR3nt: TGTGCCAGCAGTGAATATCGTGCAGGGAACTATGGCTACACCTTC
CDR3aa: CASSEYRAGNYGYTF

abundance: .
v_gene: TRBV6-5
j_gene: TRBJ1-4
d_gene: .
CDR3nt: TGTGCCAGCAAGAGAGCGGACGGGGAGGTGGGAAAACTGTTTTTT
CDR3aa: CASKRADGEVGKLFF

abundance: .
v_gene: TRBV7-7
j_gene: TRBJ2-2
d_gene: TRBD1
CDR3nt: TGTGCCAGCAGCCCATACAGGGGCCCTGGGACCGGGGAGCTGTTTTTT
CDR3aa: CASSPYRGPGTGELFF

abundance: .
v_gene: TRBV5-6
j_gene: TRBJ2-7
d_gene: TRBD2
CDR3nt: TGTGCCAGCAGCCCCCCCCCTAGCGGGAACTACTACGAGCAGTACTTC
CDR3aa: CASSPPPSGNYYEQYF

abundance: .
v_gene: TRBV18
j_gene: TRBJ1-1
d_gene: .
CDR3nt: TGTGCCAGCTCACCACCGCAGGGGAACACTGAAGCTTTCTTT
CDR3aa: CASSPPQGNTEAFF

abundance: .
v_gene: TRBV5-1
j_gene: TRBJ2-1
d_gene: TRBD1
CDR3nt: TGCGCCAGCAGCAACGGGACAGGGGCCTACAATGAGCAGTTCTTC
CDR3aa: CASSNGTGAYNEQFF

abundance: .
v_gene: TRBV5-5
j_gene: TRBJ2-7
d_gene: TRBD2
CDR3nt: TGTGCCAGCAGCTCCTCTAGCGGGGACTACGAGCAGTACTTC
CDR3aa: CASSSSSGDYEQYF

abundance: once
v_gene: TRBV7-3
j_gene: TRBJ2-5
d_gene: TRBD1
CDR3nt: TGTGCCAGCAGCCCGGGGACAGGGAGGCGAGAGACCCAGTACTTC
CDR3aa: CASSPGTGRRETQYF

abundance: .
v_gene: TRBV18
j_gene: TRBJ2-5
d_gene: .
CDR3nt: TGTGCCAGCTCACCACCGGGAGAAGGGTTCATAGAGGAACAAGAGACCCAGTACTTC
CDR3aa: CASSPPGEGFIEEQETQYF

abundance: .
v_gene: TRBV6-5
j_gene: TRBJ1-2
d_gene: .
CDR3nt: TGTGCCAGCAGTTACTGGGGGGGAACGGCTAACTATGGCTACACCTTC
CDR3aa: CASSYWGGTANYGYTF

abundance: few
v_gene: TRBV6-5
j_gene: TRBJ1-6
d_gene: TRBD1
CDR3nt: TGTGCCAGCAGAAAAGACAGGGTCTATAATTCACCCCTCCACTTT
CDR3aa: CASRKDRVYNSPLHF

abundance: .
v_gene: TRBV5-4
j_gene: TRBJ1-1
d_gene: .
CDR3nt: TGTGCCAGCAGTAGGGGCTACCAGAACACTGAAGCTTTCTTT
CDR3aa: CASSRGYQNTEAFF

abundance: .
v_gene: TRBV5-1
j_gene: TRBJ2-7
d_gene: .
CDR3nt: TGCGCCAGCAGCCCCCTGAGCTCCTACGAGCAGTACTTC
CDR3aa: CASSPLSSYEQYF

abundance: .
v_gene: TRBV6-1
j_gene: TRBJ1-3
d_gene: .
CDR3nt: TGTGCCAGCAGTGACCTCTCTGGAAACACCATATATTTT
CDR3aa: CASSDLSGNTIYF

abundance: .
v_gene: TRBV11-2
j_gene: TRBJ2-5
d_gene: .
CDR3nt: TGTGCCAGCAGCCCATGGACAGTCCAAGAGACCCAGTACTTC
CDR3aa: CASSPWTVQETQYF

abundance: .
v_gene: TRBV28
j_gene: TRBJ1-5
d_gene: .
CDR3nt: TGTGCCAGCAGTTTATTGGTCGGGGGTCAGCCCCAGCATTTT
CDR3aa: CASSLLVGGQPQHF

abundance: .
v_gene: TRBV7-9
j_gene: TRBJ2-7
d_gene: .
CDR3nt: TGTGCCAGCAGCTTTCAAGGGGACGAGCAGTACTTC
CDR3aa: CASSFQGDEQYF

abundance: .
v_gene: TRBV4-3
j_gene: TRBJ2-7
d_gene: TRBD1
CDR3nt: TGCGCCAGCAGCCCCACCGCCGGGACAGGGGTCTACGAGCAGTACTTC
CDR3aa: CASSPTAGTGVYEQYF

abundance: .
v_gene: TRBV15
j_gene: TRBJ1-5
d_gene: TRBD1
CDR3nt: TGTGCCACCAGGAGACAGGGTCTCAATCAGCCCCAGCATTTT
CDR3aa: CATRRQGLNQPQHF

abundance: .
v_gene: TRBV4-3
j_gene: TRBJ2-7
d_gene: TRBD1
CDR3nt: TGCGCCAGCAGCCAAGATCAGGGGACAGGGTACTACGAGCAGTACTTC
CDR3aa: CASSQDQGTGYYEQYF

abundance: once
v_gene: TRBV5-6
j_gene: TRBJ2-5
d_gene: .
CDR3nt: TGTGCCAGCAGTTACGCGGAGACCCAGTACTTC
CDR3aa: CASSYAETQYF

abundance: .
v_gene: TRBV9
j_gene: TRBJ2-1
d_gene: .
CDR3nt: TGTGCCAGCAGCGTGGACAGTGGGGTCTACAATGAGCAGTTCTTC
CDR3aa: CASSVDSGVYNEQFF

abundance: .
v_gene: TRBV5-6
j_gene: TRBJ2-4
d_gene: .
CDR3nt: TGTGCCAGCAGCTTACTCCGACAGGCAATAGCCAAAAACATTCAGTACTTC
CDR3aa: CASSLLRQAIAKNIQYF

abundance: .
v_gene: TRBV7-9
j_gene: TRBJ2-1
d_gene: .
CDR3nt: TGTGCCAGCAGCTTTGCTAGCTCCTACAATGAGCAGTTCTTC
CDR3aa: CASSFASSYNEQFF

abundance: .
v_gene: TRBV4-3
j_gene: TRBJ2-3
d_gene: TRBD2
CDR3nt: TGCGCCAGCAGCCCAACCCCGGGACTAGCGGGGACAGATACGCAGTATTTT
CDR3aa: CASSPTPGLAGTDTQYF

abundance: .
v_gene: TRBV18
j_gene: TRBJ2-7
d_gene: TRBD1
CDR3nt: TGTGCCAGCTCTCCCGGGACAGGGGGCAGGTTTTACGAGCAGTACTTC
CDR3aa: CASSPGTGGRFYEQYF

abundance: .
v_gene: TRBV7-2
j_gene: TRBJ2-5
d_gene: .
CDR3nt: TGTGCCAGCAGCTTAGCGCTCCCGGGGGAGACCCAGTACTTC
CDR3aa: CASSLALPGETQYF

abundance: .
v_gene: TRBV11-2
j_gene: TRBJ1-1
d_gene: TRBD1
CDR3nt: TGTGCCAGCAGCTTGGGGGACAGGTTGAACACTGAAGCTTTCTTT
CDR3aa: CASSLGDRLNTEAFF

abundance: .
v_gene: TRBV29-1
j_gene: TRBJ1-1
d_gene: TRBD1
CDR3nt: TGCAGCGCCCCGCTACAGGGGCTGGGCAGGAACACTGAAGCTTTCTTT
CDR3aa: CSAPLQGLGRNTEAFF

abundance: .
v_gene: TRBV16
j_gene: TRBJ2-3
d_gene: TRBD1
CDR3nt: TGTGCCAGCAGCCAAACCGTCCAGGACAGGGCTTCGGATACGCAGTATTTT
CDR3aa: CASSQTVQDRASDTQYF

abundance: .
v_gene: TRBV15
j_gene: TRBJ1-2
d_gene: .
CDR3nt: TGTGCCACCAGCGAGGAGGGGTTGGGGGTGAACTATGGCTACACCTTC
CDR3aa: CATSEEGLGVNYGYTF

abundance: .
v_gene: TRBV27
j_gene: TRBJ1-2
d_gene: .
CDR3nt: TGTGCCAGCAGTTTATCGGGCAGGTCTGGTTATGGCTACACCTTC
CDR3aa: CASSLSGRSGYGYTF

abundance: .
v_gene: TRBV25-1
j_gene: TRBJ2-1
d_gene: TRBD2
CDR3nt: TGTGCCAGCAGTGAGCCGACTAGCGGGAGCTATGAGCAGTTCTTC
CDR3aa: CASSEPTSGSYEQFF

abundance: .
v_gene: TRBV2
j_gene: TRBJ2-7
d_gene: TRBD1
CDR3nt: TGTGCCAGCAGTCCTACAGGGGTTGGGGGCGAGCAGTACTTC
CDR3aa: CASSPTGVGGEQYF

abundance: once
v_gene: TRBV19
j_gene: TRBJ2-7
d_gene: TRBD1
CDR3nt: TGTGCCAGTAGTCCGCGGACAGGGAGGTACGAGCAGTACTTC
CDR3aa: CASSPRTGRYEQYF

abundance: once
v_gene: TRBV19
j_gene: TRBJ2-3
d_gene: TRBD2
CDR3nt: TGTGCCAGTAGTAGTGTGCGGGGGAGCACAGATACGCAGTATTTT
CDR3aa: CASSSVRGSTDTQYF

abundance: .
v_gene: TRBV19
j_gene: TRBJ2-7
d_gene: TRBD2
CDR3nt: TGTGCCAGTAGGACGGGGACTAGCGGGAGTTACGAGCAGTACTTC
CDR3aa: CASRTGTSGSYEQYF

abundance: .
v_gene: TRBV18
j_gene: TRBJ1-3
d_gene: .
CDR3nt: TGTGCCAGCTCACCCTCTGGGAGGGCGATAAACACCATATATTTT
CDR3aa: CASSPSGRAINTIYF

abundance: .
v_gene: TRBV6-5
j_gene: TRBJ2-1
d_gene: .
CDR3nt: TGTGCCAGCAGTTTGAGCGGTTCGGGGAATGAGCAGTTCTTC
CDR3aa: CASSLSGSGNEQFF